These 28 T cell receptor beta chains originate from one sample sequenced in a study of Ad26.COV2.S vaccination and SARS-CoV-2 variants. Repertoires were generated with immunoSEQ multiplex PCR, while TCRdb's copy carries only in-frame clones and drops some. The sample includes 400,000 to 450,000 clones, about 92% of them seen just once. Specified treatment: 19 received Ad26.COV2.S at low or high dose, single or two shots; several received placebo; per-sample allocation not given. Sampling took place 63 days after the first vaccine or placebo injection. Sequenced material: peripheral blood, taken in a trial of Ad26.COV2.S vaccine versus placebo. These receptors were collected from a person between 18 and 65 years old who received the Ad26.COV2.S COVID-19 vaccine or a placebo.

The CDR3 DNA reads as TGTGCCAGCAGTAGGGACCTCCCCTACGAGCAGTACTTC. Protein: CASSRDLPYEQYF. The chain couples TRBV2 to TRBJ2-7, with D perhaps matching TRBD1 or TRBD2 (5 bases each). The V end lost 5 bases, the J end lost 2 bases, and 10 bases lay between the germline ends. Germline V gene sequence: CDR1 SNHLY, CDR2 FYNNEI. The CDR3 extends over 13 amino acids.

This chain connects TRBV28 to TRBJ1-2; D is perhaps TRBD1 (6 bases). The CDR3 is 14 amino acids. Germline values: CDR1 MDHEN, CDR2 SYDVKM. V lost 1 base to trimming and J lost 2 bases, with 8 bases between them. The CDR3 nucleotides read TGTGCCAGCAGTTTATTTCAGGGGAACTATGGCTACACCTTC. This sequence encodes CASSLFQGNYGYTF.

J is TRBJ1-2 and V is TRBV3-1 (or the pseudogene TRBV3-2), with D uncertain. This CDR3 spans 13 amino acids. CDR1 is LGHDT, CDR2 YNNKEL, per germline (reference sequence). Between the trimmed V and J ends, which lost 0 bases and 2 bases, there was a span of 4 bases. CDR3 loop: CASSQESNYGYTF. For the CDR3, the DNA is TGTGCCAGCAGCCAAGAAAGCAACTATGGCTACACCTTC.

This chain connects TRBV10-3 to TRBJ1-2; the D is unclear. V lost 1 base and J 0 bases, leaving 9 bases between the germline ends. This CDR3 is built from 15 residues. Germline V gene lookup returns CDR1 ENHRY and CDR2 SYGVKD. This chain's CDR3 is CAISEFGFPNYGYTF. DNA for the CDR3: TGTGCCATCAGTGAGTTCGGGTTCCCTAACTATGGCTACACCTTC.

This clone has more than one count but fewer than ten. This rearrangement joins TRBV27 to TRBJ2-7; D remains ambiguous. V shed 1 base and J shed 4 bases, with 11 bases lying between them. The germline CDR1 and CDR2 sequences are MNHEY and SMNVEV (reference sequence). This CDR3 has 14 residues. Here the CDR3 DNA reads TGTGCCAGCAGTTTATGGGGAAGGGCGTACGAGCAGTACTTC. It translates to CASSLWGRAYEQYF.

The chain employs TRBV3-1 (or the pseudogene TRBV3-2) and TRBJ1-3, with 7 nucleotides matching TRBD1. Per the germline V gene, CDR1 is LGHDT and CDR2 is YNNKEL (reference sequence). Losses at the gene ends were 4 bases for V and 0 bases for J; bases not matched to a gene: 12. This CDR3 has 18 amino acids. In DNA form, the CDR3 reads TGTGCCAGCAGCCGCGCCCTCGGACAGGCCAACTCTGGAAACACCATATATTTT. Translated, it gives CASSRALGQANSGNTIYF.

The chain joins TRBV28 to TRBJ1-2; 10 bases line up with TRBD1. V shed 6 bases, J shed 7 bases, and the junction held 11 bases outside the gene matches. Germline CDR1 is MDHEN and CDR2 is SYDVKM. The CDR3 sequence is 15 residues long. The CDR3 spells CASRPQTGGWGGYTF. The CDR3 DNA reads TGTGCCAGCAGACCCCAGACAGGGGGCTGGGGTGGCTACACCTTC.

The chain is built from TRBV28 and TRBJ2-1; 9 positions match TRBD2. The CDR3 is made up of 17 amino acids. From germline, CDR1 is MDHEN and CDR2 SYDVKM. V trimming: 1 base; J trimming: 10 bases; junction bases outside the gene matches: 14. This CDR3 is CASSLLASGTWPGEQFF. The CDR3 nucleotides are TGTGCCAGCAGTTTATTAGCTAGCGGGACCTGGCCGGGGGAGCAGTTCTTC.

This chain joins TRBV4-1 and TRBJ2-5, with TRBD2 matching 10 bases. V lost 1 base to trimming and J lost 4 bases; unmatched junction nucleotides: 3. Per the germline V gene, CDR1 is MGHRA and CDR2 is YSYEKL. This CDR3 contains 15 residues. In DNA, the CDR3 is TGCGCCAGCAGCCAAGGAGCGGGAGGGGGAGAGACCCAGTACTTC. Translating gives CASSQGAGGGETQYF.

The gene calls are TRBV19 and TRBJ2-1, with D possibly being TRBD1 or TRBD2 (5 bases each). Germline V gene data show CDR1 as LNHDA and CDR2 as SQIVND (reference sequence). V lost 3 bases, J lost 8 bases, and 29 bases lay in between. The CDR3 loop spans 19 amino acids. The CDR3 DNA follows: TGTGCCAGTAGTATGCGTGGGCCGAACCGGGACGCCCTAGGGGATGAGCAGTTCTTC. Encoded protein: CASSMRGPNRDALGDEQFF. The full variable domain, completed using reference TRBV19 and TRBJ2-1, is DGGITQSPKYLFRKEGQNVTLSCEQNLNHDAMYWYRQDPGQGLRLIYYSQIVNDFQKGDIAEGYSVSREKKESFPLTVTSAQKNPTAFYLCASSMRGPNRDALGDEQFFGPGTRLTVL.

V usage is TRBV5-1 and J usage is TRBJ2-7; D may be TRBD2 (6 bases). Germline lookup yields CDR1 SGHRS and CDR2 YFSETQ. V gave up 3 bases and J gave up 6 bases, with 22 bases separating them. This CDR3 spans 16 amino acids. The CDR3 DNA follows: TGCGCCAGCAGCTCTTGGAGTGACGGGGGTATGGGCGAGCAGTACTTC. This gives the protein CASSSWSDGGMGEQYF. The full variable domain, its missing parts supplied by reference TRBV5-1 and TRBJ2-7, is KAGVTQTPRYLIKTRGQQVTLSCSPISGHRSVSWYQQTPGQGLQFLFEYFSETQRNKGNFPGRFSGRQFSNSRSEMNVSTLELGDSALYLCASSSWSDGGMGEQYFGPGTRLTVT.

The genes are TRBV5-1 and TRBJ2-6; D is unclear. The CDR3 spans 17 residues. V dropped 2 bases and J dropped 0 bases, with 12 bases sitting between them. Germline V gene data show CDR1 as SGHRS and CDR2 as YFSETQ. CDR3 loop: CASSLTQRSSGANVLTF. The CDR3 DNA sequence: TGCGCCAGCAGCTTAACTCAAAGAAGCTCTGGGGCCAACGTCCTGACTTTC.

The CDR3 reads CASSPPGGSHNEQFF. Here the CDR3 DNA reads TGTGCCAGCAGCCCCCCCGGTGGCAGCCACAATGAGCAGTTCTTC. The chain carries TRBV9 and TRBJ2-1, with no clear D. Per the germline V gene, CDR1 is SGDLS and CDR2 is YYNGEE. Trimming cost V 4 bases and J 5 bases, with 16 bases left between them. The CDR3 is made up of 15 amino acids.

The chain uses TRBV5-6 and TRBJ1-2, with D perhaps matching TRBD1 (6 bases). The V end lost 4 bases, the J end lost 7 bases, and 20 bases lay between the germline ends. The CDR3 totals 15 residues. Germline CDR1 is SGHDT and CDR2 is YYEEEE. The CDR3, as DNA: TGTGCCAGCAGCCCAACTGGGCCCTACAGGGCTGGCTACACCTTC. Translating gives CASSPTGPYRAGYTF. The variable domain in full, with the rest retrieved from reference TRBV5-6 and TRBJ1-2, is DAGVTQSPTHLIKTRGQQVTLRCSPKSGHDTVSWYQQALGQGPQFIFQYYEEEERQRGNFPDRFSGHQFPNYSSELNVNALLLGDSALYLCASSPTGPYRAGYTFGSGTRLTVV.

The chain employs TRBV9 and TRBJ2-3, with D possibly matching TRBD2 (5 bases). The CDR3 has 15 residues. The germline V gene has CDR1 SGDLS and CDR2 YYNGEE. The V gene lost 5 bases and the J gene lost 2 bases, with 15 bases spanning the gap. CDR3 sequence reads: CASSEGKRFTDTQYF. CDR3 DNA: TGTGCCAGCAGTGAAGGAAAGCGGTTCACAGATACGCAGTATTTT. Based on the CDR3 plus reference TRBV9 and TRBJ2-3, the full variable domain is DSGVTQTPKHLITATGQRVTLRCSPRSGDLSVYWYQQSLDQGLQFLIQYYNGEERAKGNILERFSAQQFPDLHSELNLSSLELGDSALYFCASSEGKRFTDTQYFGPGTRLTVL.

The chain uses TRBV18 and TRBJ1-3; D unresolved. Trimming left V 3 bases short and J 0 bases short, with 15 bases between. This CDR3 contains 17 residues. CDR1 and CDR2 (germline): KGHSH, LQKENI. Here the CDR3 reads CASSPPQVANSGNTIYF. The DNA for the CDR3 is TGTGCCAGCTCACCTCCCCAGGTCGCCAACTCTGGAAACACCATATATTTT.

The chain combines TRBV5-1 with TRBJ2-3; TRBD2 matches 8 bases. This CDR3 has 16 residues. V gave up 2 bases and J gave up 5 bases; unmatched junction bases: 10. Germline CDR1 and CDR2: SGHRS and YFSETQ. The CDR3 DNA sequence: TGCGCCAGCAGCTTAATCAGCGGGAGCATGGGAGATACGCAGTATTTT. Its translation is CASSLISGSMGDTQYF.

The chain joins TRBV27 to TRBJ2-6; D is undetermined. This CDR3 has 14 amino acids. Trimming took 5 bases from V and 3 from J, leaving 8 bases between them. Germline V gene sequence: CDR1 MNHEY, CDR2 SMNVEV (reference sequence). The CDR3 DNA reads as TGTGCCAGCAGTCGCCGAGATGGGGCCAACGTCCTGACTTTC. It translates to CASSRRDGANVLTF. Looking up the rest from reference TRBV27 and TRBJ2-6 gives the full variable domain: EAQVTQNPRYLITVTGKKLTVTCSQNMNHEYMSWYRQDPGLGLRQIYYSMNVEVTDKGDVPEGYKVSRKEKRNFPLILESPSPNQTSLYFCASSRRDGANVLTFGAGSRLTVL.

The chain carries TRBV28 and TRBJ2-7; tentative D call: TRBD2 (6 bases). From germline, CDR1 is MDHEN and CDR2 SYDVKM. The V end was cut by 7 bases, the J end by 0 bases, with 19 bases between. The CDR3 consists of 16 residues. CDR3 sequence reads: CASTGGVGHLSYEQYF. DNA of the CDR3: TGTGCCAGCACGGGCGGGGTAGGACACCTCTCCTACGAGCAGTACTTC.

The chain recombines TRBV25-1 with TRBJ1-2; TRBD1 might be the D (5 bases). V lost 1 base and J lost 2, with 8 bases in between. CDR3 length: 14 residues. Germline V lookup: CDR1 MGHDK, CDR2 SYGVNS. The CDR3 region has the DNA TGTGCCAGCAGTGAATCCGACAGCAACTATGGCTACACCTTC. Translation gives CASSESDSNYGYTF.

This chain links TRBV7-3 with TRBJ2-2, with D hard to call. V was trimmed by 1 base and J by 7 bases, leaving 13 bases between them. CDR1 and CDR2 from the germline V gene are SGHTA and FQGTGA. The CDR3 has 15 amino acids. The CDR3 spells CASSLSPNRYGELFF. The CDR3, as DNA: TGTGCCAGCAGCTTAAGCCCCAATCGTTACGGGGAGCTGTTTTTT.

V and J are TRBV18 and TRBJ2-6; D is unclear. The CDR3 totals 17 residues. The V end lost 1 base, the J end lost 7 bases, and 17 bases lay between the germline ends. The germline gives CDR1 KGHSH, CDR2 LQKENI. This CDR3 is CASSPLWAKIGANVLTF. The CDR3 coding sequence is TGTGCCAGCTCACCACTGTGGGCCAAGATTGGAGCCAACGTCCTGACTTTC.

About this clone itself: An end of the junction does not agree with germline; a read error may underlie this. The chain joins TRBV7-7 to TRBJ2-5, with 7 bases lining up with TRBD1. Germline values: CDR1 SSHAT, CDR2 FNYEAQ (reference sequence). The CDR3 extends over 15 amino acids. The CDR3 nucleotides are TGTGCTAGCAGCTTAGGAGACAGGGTCCAAGAGACCCAGTACTTC. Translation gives CASSLGDRVQETQYF.

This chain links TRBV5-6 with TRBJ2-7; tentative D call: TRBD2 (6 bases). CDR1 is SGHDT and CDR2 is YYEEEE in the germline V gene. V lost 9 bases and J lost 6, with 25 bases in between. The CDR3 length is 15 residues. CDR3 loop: CATTVWGSGPLEQYF. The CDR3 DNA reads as TGTGCCACCACAGTTTGGGGTAGCGGACCCCTCGAGCAGTACTTC.

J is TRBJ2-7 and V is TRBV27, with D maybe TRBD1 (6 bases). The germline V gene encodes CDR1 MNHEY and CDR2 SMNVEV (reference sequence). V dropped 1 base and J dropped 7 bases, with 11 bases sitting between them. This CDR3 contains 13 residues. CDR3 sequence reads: CASSLYRVGEQYF. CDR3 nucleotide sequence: TGTGCCAGCAGTTTATACAGGGTGGGGGAGCAGTACTTC.

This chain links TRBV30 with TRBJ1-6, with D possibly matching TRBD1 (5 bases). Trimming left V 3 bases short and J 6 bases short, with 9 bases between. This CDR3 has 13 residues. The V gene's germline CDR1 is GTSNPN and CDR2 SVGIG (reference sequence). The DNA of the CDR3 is TGTGCCTGGAGCGCAGGGCGTAATTCACCCCTCCACTTT. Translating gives CAWSAGRNSPLHF.

Here the CDR3 DNA reads TGTGCCAGCAGTACAGGGGATCCCTATGGCTACACCTTC. Protein sequence: CASSTGDPYGYTF. V and J are TRBV28 and TRBJ1-2; 7 nucleotides match TRBD1. Per the germline V gene, CDR1 is MDHEN and CDR2 is SYDVKM. J lost 4 bases, V lost 5 bases, and 4 bases had no gene match. The CDR3 totals 13 residues.

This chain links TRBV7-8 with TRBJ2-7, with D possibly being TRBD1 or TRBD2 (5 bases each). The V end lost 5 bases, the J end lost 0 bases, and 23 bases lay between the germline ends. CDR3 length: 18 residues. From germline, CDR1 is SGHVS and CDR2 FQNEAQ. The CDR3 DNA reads TGTGCCAGCAGCCTAGGGAGTGGGAGCAGGGCCAGCTCCTACGAGCAGTACTTC. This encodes CASSLGSGSRASSYEQYF.